This is a list of T cell receptor beta chains from one sample in a study of vaccination effects on CD4 cells after COVID-19. Repertoires were generated with immunoSEQ multiplex PCR, while TCRdb's copy carries only in-frame clones and drops some. This sample has about 72,000 clones, with 80% to 85% found just once. These receptors have no identified antigens. The material was CD4+ T cells from PBMCs cultured with HCoV-229E spike peptides, obtained after COVID-19 vaccination. These receptors were taken from a human donor who received a COVID-19 vaccine. Each CDR3 is given with its conserved first and last residue. A D gene is named only where the DNA matches it firmly. Size is stated for part of the rows, as once, few or many counts, or as a class when the clone is expanded.

-	few	TRBV6-5	TRBJ1-1	TGTGCCAGCAGTTACTCCAGGAACACTGAAGCTTTCTTT	CASSYSRNTEAFF
-	-	TRBV28	TRBJ1-1	TGTGCCAGCAGTTTATATAATGAAGCTTTCTTT	CASSLYNEAFF
TRBD1	few	TRBV30	TRBJ1-1	TGTGCCTGCCGGGGTCTAGGGGGCGCGGGTGAAGCTTTCTTT	CACRGLGGAGEAFF
TRBD1	-	TRBV11-2	TRBJ1-6	TGTGCCAGCAGCCCACCCTGGGACAGAAATTCACCCCTCCACTTT	CASSPPWDRNSPLHF
TRBD2	-	TRBV11-2	TRBJ2-5	TGTGCCAGCAGGCGGGGGGGGACCCAGTACTTC	CASRRGGTQYF
TRBD1	-	TRBV28	TRBJ1-2	TGTGCCAGCGAGGGACAGGGGGCAATCGAGGGCTATGGCTACACCTTC	CASEGQGAIEGYGYTF
TRBD1	-	TRBV5-1	TRBJ2-1	TGCGCCAGCAGCTTGTTGGGACAGGGGTACAATGAGCAGTTCTTC	CASSLLGQGYNEQFF
TRBD2	-	TRBV5-1	TRBJ2-5	TGCGCCAGCAGCTTGGGGACTAGCGGGGGGGAGACCCAGTACTTC	CASSLGTSGGETQYF
-	-	TRBV13	TRBJ2-2	TGTGCCAGCAGCTTAAGAGGGGACACCGGGGAGCTGTTTTTT	CASSLRGDTGELFF
TRBD1	-	TRBV18	TRBJ1-3	TGTGCCAGCTCGCAGGGACAGGACTCTGGAAACACCATATATTTT	CASSQGQDSGNTIYF
-	few	TRBV27	TRBJ1-5	TGTGCCAGCAGTTTATCTGATCAGTTCAATCAGCCCCAGCATTTT	CASSLSDQFNQPQHF
-	few	TRBV5-6	TRBJ1-5	TGTGCCAGCAGCCCGTCCGGAGTCAGAGTAAATCAGCCCCAGCATTTT	CASSPSGVRVNQPQHF
-	-	TRBV6-1	TRBJ2-5	TGTGCCAGCAGTGAAGCCTATAGGACGGTGGGTATAGAGACCCAGTACTTC	CASSEAYRTVGIETQYF
-	-	TRBV5-1	TRBJ2-3	TGCGCCAGCTTGGCCAACCCGGGGCACGCAGATACGCAGTATTTT	CASLANPGHADTQYF
-	-	TRBV7-8	TRBJ1-2	TGTGCCAGCAGCTTAGAACCCCAGGGAGTCAGCTATGGCTACACCTTC	CASSLEPQGVSYGYTF
-	-	TRBV6-5	TRBJ1-1	TGTGCCAGCAGCCACCTCGGGCAGGTGAACACTGAAGCTTTCTTT	CASSHLGQVNTEAFF
-	-	TRBV6-2/TRBV6-3	TRBJ1-5	TGTGCCAGCAGCTGGGACTTTCAGGGCAATCAGCCCCAGCATTTT	CASSWDFQGNQPQHF
-	-	TRBV4-1	TRBJ1-1	TGCGCCAGCAGCCAAGGGCCACGGGGGGCGGAAACTGAAGCTTTCTTT	CASSQGPRGAETEAFF
-	once	TRBV27	TRBJ2-4	TGTGCCAGCAGTTTTTTGTTAGGGTCAGGAAACATTCAGTACTTC	CASSFLLGSGNIQYF
-	-	TRBV7-3	TRBJ2-2	TGTGCCAGCAGCCCCTCGGGACAAGCCGGGGAGCTGTTTTTT	CASSPSGQAGELFF
TRBD1	-	TRBV9	TRBJ1-2	TGTGCCAGCAGCGTCTCTTCGGCAGGGGGCGGGTATGGCTACACCTTC	CASSVSSAGGGYGYTF
-	once	TRBV5-4	TRBJ2-2	TGTGCCAGCAGCCCTCCTCCAGGGAGTAACACCGGGGAGCTGTTTTTT	CASSPPPGSNTGELFF
-	-	TRBV6-5	TRBJ1-3	TGTGCCAGCAGACCCGGCCCCCGCTCTGGAAACACCATATATTTT	CASRPGPRSGNTIYF
-	-	TRBV28	TRBJ1-2	TGTGCCAGCAGCGTGGTGGAAGTGAGCTATGGCTACACCTTC	CASSVVEVSYGYTF
-	-	TRBV15	TRBJ1-2	TGTGCCACCAGCAGAGATCTGTATGGCTACACCTTC	CATSRDLYGYTF
-	-	TRBV28	TRBJ2-3	TGTGCCAGCAGTTTAATTGGGCGGGGAGATACGCAGTATTTT	CASSLIGRGDTQYF
-	-	TRBV5-5	TRBJ2-1	TGTGCCAGCAGCTTGGCGAGGATCCGCGAGCAGTTCTTC	CASSLARIREQFF
-	-	TRBV6-5	TRBJ1-2	TGTGCCAGCAGTTACACAAGGGGTAGCTATGGCTACACCTTC	CASSYTRGSYGYTF
TRBD1	-	TRBV11-2	TRBJ1-5	TGTGCCAGCAGCGGGGACAGGGGTGGCAGCAATCAGCCCCAGCATTTT	CASSGDRGGSNQPQHF
-	-	TRBV6-6	TRBJ1-2	TGTGCCAGCAGTCTGGGCGGGGGCGATAACTATGGCTACACCTTC	CASSLGGGDNYGYTF
TRBD1	-	TRBV7-2	TRBJ1-2	TGTGCCAGCAGGCAGACAGGGCTTTGGTATGGCTACACCTTC	CASRQTGLWYGYTF
-	-	TRBV28	TRBJ1-2	TGTGCCAGCAGTTTGTGGGGGTATGGCTACACCTTC	CASSLWGYGYTF
-	-	TRBV24-1	TRBJ2-3	TGTGCCACCAGTGATTTAGGCGCAGGGGGCACAGATACGCAGTATTTT	CATSDLGAGGTDTQYF
-	-	TRBV18	TRBJ2-6	TGTGCCAGCTCCGCAGATGTCTCTGGGGCCAACGTCCTGACTTTC	CASSADVSGANVLTF
-	-	TRBV19	TRBJ1-2	TGTGCCAGTAGTATAGTTGGGGGCCCCAACTATGGCTACACCTTC	CASSIVGGPNYGYTF